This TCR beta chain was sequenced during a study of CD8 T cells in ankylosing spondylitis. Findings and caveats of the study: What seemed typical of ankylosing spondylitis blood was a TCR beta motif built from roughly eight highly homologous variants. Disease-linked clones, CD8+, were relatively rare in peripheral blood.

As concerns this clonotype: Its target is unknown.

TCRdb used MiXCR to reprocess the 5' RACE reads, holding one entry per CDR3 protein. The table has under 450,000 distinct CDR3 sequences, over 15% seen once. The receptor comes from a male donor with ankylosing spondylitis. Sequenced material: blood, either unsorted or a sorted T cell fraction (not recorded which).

CDR3 bases: TGTGCCAGCACCCTGGGACGAGGTCTGAACACTGAAGCTTTCTTT. Its protein is CASTLGRGLNTEAFF. This sequence joins TRBV5-6 and TRBJ1-1; weak D call: TRBD1 (5 bases). Germline V lookup: CDR1 SGHDT, CDR2 YYEEEE. Deletions cut 6 bases from V and 0 bases from J, with 15 bases between. The CDR3 spans 15 residues.